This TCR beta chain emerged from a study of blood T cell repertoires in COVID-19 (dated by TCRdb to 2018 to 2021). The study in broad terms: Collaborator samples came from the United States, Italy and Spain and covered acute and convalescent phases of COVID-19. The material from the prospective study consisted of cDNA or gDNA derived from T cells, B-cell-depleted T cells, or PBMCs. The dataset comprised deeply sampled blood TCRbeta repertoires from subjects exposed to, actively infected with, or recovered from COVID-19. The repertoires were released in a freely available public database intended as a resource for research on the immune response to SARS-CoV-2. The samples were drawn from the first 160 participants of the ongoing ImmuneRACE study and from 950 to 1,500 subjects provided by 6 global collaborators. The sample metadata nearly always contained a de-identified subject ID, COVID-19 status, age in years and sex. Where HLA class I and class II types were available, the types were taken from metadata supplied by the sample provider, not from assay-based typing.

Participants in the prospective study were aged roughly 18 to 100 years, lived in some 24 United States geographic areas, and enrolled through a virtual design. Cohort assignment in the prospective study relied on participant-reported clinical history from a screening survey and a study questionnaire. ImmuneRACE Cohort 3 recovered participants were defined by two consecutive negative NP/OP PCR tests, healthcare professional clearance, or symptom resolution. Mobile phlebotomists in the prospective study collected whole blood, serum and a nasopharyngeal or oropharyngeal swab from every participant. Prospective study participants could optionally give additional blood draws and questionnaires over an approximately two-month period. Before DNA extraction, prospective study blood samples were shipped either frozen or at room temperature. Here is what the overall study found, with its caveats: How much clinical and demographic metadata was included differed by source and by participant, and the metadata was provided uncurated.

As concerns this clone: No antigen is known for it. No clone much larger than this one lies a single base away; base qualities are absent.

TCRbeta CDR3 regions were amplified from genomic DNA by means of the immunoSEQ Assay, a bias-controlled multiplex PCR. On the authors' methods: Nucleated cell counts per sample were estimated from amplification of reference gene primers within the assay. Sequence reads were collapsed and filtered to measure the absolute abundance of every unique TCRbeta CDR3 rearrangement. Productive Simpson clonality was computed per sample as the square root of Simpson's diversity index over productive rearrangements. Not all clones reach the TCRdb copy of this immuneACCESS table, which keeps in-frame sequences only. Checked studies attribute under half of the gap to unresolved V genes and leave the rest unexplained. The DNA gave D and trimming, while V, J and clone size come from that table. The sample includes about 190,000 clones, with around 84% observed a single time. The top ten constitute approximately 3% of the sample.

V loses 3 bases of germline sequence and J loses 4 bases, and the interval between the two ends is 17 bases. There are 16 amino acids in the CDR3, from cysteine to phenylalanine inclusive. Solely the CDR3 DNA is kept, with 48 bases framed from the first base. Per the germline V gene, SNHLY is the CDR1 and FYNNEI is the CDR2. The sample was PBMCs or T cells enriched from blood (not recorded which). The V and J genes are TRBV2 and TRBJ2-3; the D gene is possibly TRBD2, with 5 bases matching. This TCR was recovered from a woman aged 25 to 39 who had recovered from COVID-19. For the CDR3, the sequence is CASSEKASLHADTQYF. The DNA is TGTGCCAGCAGTGAGAAGGCTAGCCTACACGCAGATACGCAGTATTTT.